The rows below give T cell receptor beta chains drawn from one sample of a study of regulatory T cells in long-lasting Graves disease. In TCRdb, the multiplex PCR reads were re-called with MiXCR into one record per CDR3 protein. The sample has more than 300,000 distinct CDR3 sequences, around 15% seen once. The specimen was peripheral blood mononuclear cells (PBMCs), collected at new diagnosis, from a patient treated with antithyroid drugs. The receptor set was obtained from a female donor with Graves disease. The CDR3 runs from the conserved cysteine through the conserved F or W. Each record gives: clone size, J gene, V gene, D gene, CDR3 DNA, CDR3 protein. A D gene is named only where the DNA matches it firmly. Expanded clones are given a class, and other clones once, few, many or no size at all.

size: many; J: TRBJ2-5; V: TRBV20-1; D: TRBD1; DNA: TGCAGTGCTAGAGATTCTCGGACAGGACAAGAGACCCAGTACTTC; CDR3: CSARDSRTGQETQYF
size: -; J: TRBJ2-3; V: TRBV24-1; D: -; DNA: TGTGCCACCAGTACCGACCTTTTCCCCCGTGGGGCAGATACGCAGTATTTT; CDR3: CATSTDLFPRGADTQYF
size: many; J: TRBJ2-1; V: TRBV7-3; D: -; DNA: TGTGCCAGCAGCTTGTCAGGGAACAATGAGCAGTTCTTC; CDR3: CASSLSGNNEQFF
size: -; J: TRBJ2-1; V: TRBV5-1; D: -; DNA: TGCGCCAGCAGGACAGGGAGGAATGAGCAGTTCTTC; CDR3: CASRTGRNEQFF
size: many; J: TRBJ2-2; V: TRBV24-1; D: TRBD1; DNA: TGTGCCACCAGTGATTTGAGTACGGGACAGACGAACACCGGGGAGCTGTTTTTT; CDR3: CATSDLSTGQTNTGELFF
size: many; J: TRBJ1-4; V: TRBV28; D: TRBD1; DNA: TGTGCCAGCAGTCTGCTAAATCCGGGACAGGGAACGGAAAAACTGTTTTTT; CDR3: CASSLLNPGQGTEKLFF
size: many; J: TRBJ2-1; V: TRBV4-1; D: TRBD2; DNA: TGCGCCAGCAGTCCTCTCAGCGGGGGCTCCTACAATGAGCAGTTCTTC; CDR3: CASSPLSGGSYNEQFF
size: many; J: TRBJ2-5; V: TRBV7-9; D: -; DNA: TGTGCCAGCAGCTTATTGTTACAGGCGGTGGAGACCCAGTACTTC; CDR3: CASSLLLQAVETQYF
size: many; J: TRBJ2-5; V: TRBV18; D: -; DNA: TGTGCCAGCTCACCAATAACCCAAGAGACCCAGTACTTC; CDR3: CASSPITQETQYF
size: many; J: TRBJ2-1; V: TRBV6-2/TRBV6-3; D: TRBD2; DNA: TGTGCCAGCAGTGAAAGGAAGTGGACTAGCGGGAGTAGTTACAATGAGCAGTTCTTC; CDR3: CASSERKWTSGSSYNEQFF
size: many; J: TRBJ2-1; V: TRBV28; D: -; DNA: -; CDR3: CASSSSGQVYNEQFF
size: many; J: TRBJ1-2; V: TRBV20-1; D: TRBD1; DNA: TGCAGTGCTAGCAGGAACGACAGGGGTTGGGATGGCTACACCTTC; CDR3: CSASRNDRGWDGYTF
size: -; J: TRBJ1-5; V: TRBV2; D: TRBD1; DNA: TGTGCCAGCAGTTGGGACAGGGAGGGAGGTCAGCCCCAGCATTTT; CDR3: CASSWDREGGQPQHF
size: many; J: TRBJ2-7; V: TRBV4-1; D: -; DNA: TGCGCCAGCAGCCAAGATTCTCCCTACGAGCAGTACTTC; CDR3: CASSQDSPYEQYF
size: -; J: TRBJ1-1; V: TRBV6-1; D: TRBD1; DNA: TGTGCCAGCAGGCGCCCGGGACAGCCTGTGGGGGAAGCTTTCTTT; CDR3: CASRRPGQPVGEAFF
size: many; J: TRBJ2-4; V: TRBV27; D: TRBD1; DNA: TGTGCCAGCAGTTCCGGGACAGGGGGCCTGACTGACATTTGGGACATTCAGTACTTC; CDR3: CASSSGTGGLTDIWDIQYF
size: many; J: TRBJ1-5; V: TRBV12-3/TRBV12-4; D: -; DNA: TGTGCCAGCAGTTTACTAGGCGATCAGCCCCAGCATTTT; CDR3: CASSLLGDQPQHF
size: many; J: TRBJ1-2; V: TRBV28; D: -; DNA: TGTGCCAACACCGGGGGAGGGTATGGCTACACCTTC; CDR3: CANTGGGYGYTF
size: few; J: TRBJ1-1; V: TRBV4-1; D: -; DNA: TGCGCCAGCAGCCAAGTTGGGAAGAACACTGAAGCTTTCTTT; CDR3: CASSQVGKNTEAFF
size: -; J: TRBJ2-3; V: TRBV20-1; D: -; DNA: TGCAGTGCTAGAGAAGGGGGAGAAGATACGCAGTATTTT; CDR3: CSAREGGEDTQYF
size: many; J: TRBJ1-1; V: TRBV4-1; D: TRBD1; DNA: TGCGCCAGCAGCCAAGTACACAGGGGAGGAGCTGAAGCTTTCTTT; CDR3: CASSQVHRGGAEAFF
size: many; J: TRBJ1-5; V: TRBV12-3/TRBV12-4; D: -; DNA: TGTGCCAGCAGTTCAGCGCCCAATCAGCCCCAGCATTTT; CDR3: CASSSAPNQPQHF
size: many; J: TRBJ2-7; V: TRBV19; D: TRBD1; DNA: TGTGCCAGTAGTGGGGTGACAGGGTACTACGAGCAGTACTTC; CDR3: CASSGVTGYYEQYF
size: -; J: TRBJ2-1; V: TRBV4-2; D: -; DNA: TGTGCCAGCAGCCAAGATCGGGGTATAGGTGAGCAGTTCTTC; CDR3: CASSQDRGIGEQFF
size: many; J: TRBJ1-1; V: TRBV27; D: TRBD1; DNA: TGTGCCAGCAGACGTACCCGGGGACAGGGTTATTCGGGCACTGAAGCTTTCTTT; CDR3: CASRRTRGQGYSGTEAFF
size: many; J: TRBJ2-5; V: TRBV6-2/TRBV6-3; D: -; DNA: TGTGCCAGCACCAAACTGGGGGAGACCCAGTACTTC; CDR3: CASTKLGETQYF
size: many; J: TRBJ2-7; V: TRBV6-2/TRBV6-3; D: TRBD1; DNA: TGTGCCAGCAGTATTACGGGACAGGGGATCCGTAACTCCTACGAGCAGTACTTC; CDR3: CASSITGQGIRNSYEQYF
size: -; J: TRBJ1-6; V: TRBV4-2; D: -; DNA: TGTGCCAGCAGCCAAGTCCAGGACCAGAATTCACCCCTCCACTTT; CDR3: CASSQVQDQNSPLHF
size: -; J: TRBJ2-2; V: TRBV30; D: -; DNA: TGTGCCTGGAGAACTTGGGTCTCCGGGGAGCTGTTTTTT; CDR3: CAWRTWVSGELFF
size: many; J: TRBJ2-3; V: TRBV24-1; D: -; DNA: TGTGCCACCAGTGATTTGAGGGCGGCCACAGATACGCAGTATTTT; CDR3: CATSDLRAATDTQYF
size: many; J: TRBJ2-2; V: TRBV28; D: -; DNA: TGTGCCAGCAGTCCCCTCCGAGTCTCGGGGGAGCTGTTTTTT; CDR3: CASSPLRVSGELFF
size: many; J: TRBJ2-3; V: TRBV29-1; D: -; DNA: TGCAGCGTTGAAAAGGCGGGATCTAGCACAGATACGCAGTATTTT; CDR3: CSVEKAGSSTDTQYF
size: many; J: TRBJ2-6; V: TRBV5-1; D: TRBD1; DNA: TGCGCCAGCAGCTTAACCGGGACAGGGCGCTCTGGGGCCAACGTCCTGACTTTC; CDR3: CASSLTGTGRSGANVLTF
size: few; J: TRBJ2-1; V: TRBV11-2; D: TRBD1; DNA: TGTGCCAGCAGCTATACGACAGGGGGCAGTGAGCAGTTCTTC; CDR3: CASSYTTGGSEQFF
size: -; J: TRBJ1-1; V: TRBV11-3; D: TRBD1; DNA: TGTACCAGCAGCTTAGAGGGGACAGGGGGCAGTGAAGCTTTCTTT; CDR3: CTSSLEGTGGSEAFF
size: many; J: TRBJ1-5; V: TRBV5-1; D: -; DNA: TGCGCCAGCAGCGTGGACGGTCAGCCCCAGCATTTT; CDR3: CASSVDGQPQHF
size: many; J: TRBJ2-7; V: TRBV4-3; D: TRBD2; DNA: TGCGCCAGCAGCCAAGATCGTACAGGACTAGCGGTTTCCTACGAGCAGTACTTC; CDR3: CASSQDRTGLAVSYEQYF
size: many; J: TRBJ2-5; V: TRBV24-1; D: TRBD2; DNA: TGTGCCACCAGTGACCCAGACCAGACTAGCGGGAGTGTAGAGACCCAGTACTTC; CDR3: CATSDPDQTSGSVETQYF
size: many; J: TRBJ1-1; V: TRBV12-3/TRBV12-4; D: -; DNA: TGTGCCAGCTACGCGGCCGCCGAAGCTTTCTTT; CDR3: CASYAAAEAFF
size: many; J: TRBJ2-5; V: TRBV11-2; D: TRBD2; DNA: TGTGCCAGCAGCTTCACCTCCGGGGGGACCGAGACCCAGTACTTC; CDR3: CASSFTSGGTETQYF
size: many; J: TRBJ1-2; V: TRBV4-2; D: TRBD1; DNA: TGTGCCAGCAGCCAAGGAGACAGGGGGGGAGGCTACACCTTC; CDR3: CASSQGDRGGGYTF
size: many; J: TRBJ2-7; V: TRBV12-3/TRBV12-4; D: TRBD2; DNA: TGTGCCAGCAGTTTAGCAAGTAGCGGGAGTAGGTACGAGCAGTACTTC; CDR3: CASSLASSGSRYEQYF